A selection of T cell receptor beta chains follows, all from one sample in a study of blood T cell repertoires in COVID-19. Method: immunoSEQ multiplex PCR; TCRdb's copy keeps in-frame clones and lacks some. The sample yields approximately 170,000 clones, roughly 87% seen once. The sample taken for sequencing was peripheral blood. The receptors originated from a woman between 65 and 79 years old with COVID-19, enrolled during active disease. Each CDR3 is given with its conserved first and last residue. D genes are given only for firm matches. For some rows the clone size is stated as once, few or many, or as a class when expanded; others skip it.

abundance	d_gene	v_gene	j_gene	CDR3aa	CDR3nt
NA	NA	TRBV19	TRBJ2-4	CASSRTALAKNIQYF	TGTGCCAGTAGTCGCACAGCCTTAGCCAAAAACATTCAGTACTTC
NA	TRBD2	TRBV7-9	TRBJ2-1	CASSLALAAASYNEQFF	TGTGCCAGCAGCTTAGCACTAGCGGCGGCGTCCTACAATGAGCAGTTCTTC
NA	NA	TRBV19	TRBJ1-5	CASRDSNQPQHF	TGTGCCTCCAGGGATAGCAATCAGCCCCAGCATTTT
few	NA	TRBV10-3	TRBJ1-1	CAIRIQGNTEAFF	TGTGCCATCAGAATACAGGGGAACACTGAAGCTTTCTTT
NA	NA	TRBV6-5	TRBJ1-1	CASSYSGGREAFF	TGTGCCAGCAGTTACTCGGGGGGGAGGGAAGCTTTCTTT
few	TRBD2	TRBV20-1	TRBJ2-1	CSASGRTSGRNEQFF	TGCAGTGCTAGTGGTCGGACTAGCGGGAGGAATGAGCAGTTCTTC
NA	NA	TRBV7-2	TRBJ2-7	CASSLAPGRSRYEQYF	TGTGCCAGCAGCTTAGCCCCAGGGAGGTCTAGATACGAGCAGTACTTC
few	NA	TRBV2	TRBJ2-3	CASSAVLGADTQYF	TGTGCCAGCAGTGCCGTCCTAGGAGCAGATACGCAGTATTTT
NA	NA	TRBV18	TRBJ2-3	CASSEFKKGVSTDTQYF	TGTGCCAGCTCGGAGTTTAAAAAAGGGGTTTCCACAGATACGCAGTATTTT
NA	TRBD2	TRBV18	TRBJ2-1	CASSPLSLAGYNEQFF	TGTGCCAGCTCACCACTCTCACTAGCGGGATACAATGAGCAGTTCTTC
NA	TRBD2	TRBV14	TRBJ2-7	CASSQVDVRFRGTMASEQYF	TGTGCCAGCAGCCAAGTGGATGTTCGTTTCCGGGGGACTATGGCGTCCGAGCAGTACTTC
NA	NA	TRBV2	TRBJ1-5	CASRQGMSQHF	TGTGCCAGCAGACAGGGAATGTCCCAGCATTTT
NA	NA	TRBV7-6	TRBJ2-7	CASSRTTGSISYEQYF	TGTGCCAGCAGCCGAACGACAGGAAGCATCTCCTACGAGCAGTACTTC
NA	TRBD2	TRBV4-1	TRBJ2-1	CASSRLATGGSYNEQFF	TGCGCCAGCAGTCGCCTTGCTACGGGGGGCTCCTACAATGAGCAGTTCTTC
NA	NA	TRBV5-4	TRBJ1-1	CASSRGDKNTEAFF	TGTGCCAGCAGCCGGGGGGACAAGAACACTGAAGCTTTCTTT
NA	NA	TRBV7-8	TRBJ2-3	CASSPLRGSHGGITDTQYF	TGTGCCAGCAGCCCCCTCCGCGGGTCCCACGGGGGTATCACAGATACGCAGTATTTT
NA	TRBD2	TRBV27	TRBJ2-3	CASSLAGGRTDTQYF	TGTGCCAGCAGTTTAGCGGGAGGACGGACAGATACGCAGTATTTT
NA	TRBD2	TRBV27	TRBJ2-3	CASRELAGFEKDTQYF	TGTGCCAGCAGGGAACTAGCGGGATTTGAGAAAGATACGCAGTATTTT